The 7 T cell receptor beta chains listed next were all sequenced from one sample in a study of identifying expanded T cells in peripheral blood. The repertoire was sequenced with immunoSEQ multiplex PCR; TCRdb's copy has only in-frame clones and lacks some. The sample includes tens of thousands of clones, 65% to 85% of them seen just once. Sequencing was done on a sample of blood. The receptors derive from a person aged 18 to 70 in good health.

The chain combines TRBV28 with TRBJ1-2; 11 bases map to TRBD1. V lost 8 bases, J lost 7 bases, and 6 bases stayed unmatched. The CDR3 has 13 residues. Germline V CDR1 and CDR2: MDHEN, SYDVKM. CDR3 amino acids: CASRTGGASGYTF. The CDR3 DNA reads TGTGCCAGCCGGACAGGGGGCGCGAGTGGCTACACCTTC.

The CDR3: CASGGQRSVGEQYF. Written as DNA, the CDR3 is TGTGCCAGCGGGGGGCAGCGGTCAGTGGGGGAGCAGTACTTC. The rearrangement uses TRBV6-1 and TRBJ2-7, with D perhaps assigned TRBD1 or TRBD2 (6 bases each). V was trimmed by 8 bases and J by 7 bases, leaving 21 bases between them. Germline values: CDR1 MNHNS, CDR2 SASEGT. This CDR3 has 14 residues.

The rearrangement uses TRBV9 and TRBJ2-3; maybe TRBD2 (5 bases). Germline V gene sequence: CDR1 SGDLS, CDR2 YYNGEE. The CDR3 is 13 residues long. The V end lost 3 bases, the J end lost 2 bases, and 7 bases lay between the germline ends. The CDR3: CASSGTSTDTQYF. Here the CDR3 DNA reads TGTGCCAGCAGCGGGACTTCCACAGATACGCAGTATTTT.

The chain couples TRBV4-3 to TRBJ1-3; D is perhaps TRBD1 (5 bases). Germline V gives CDR1 LGHNA, CDR2 YSLEER. The CDR3 is 17 residues long. V lost 0 bases to trimming and J lost 1 base, with 13 bases between them. The CDR3 nucleotides are TGCGCCAGCAGCCAAGAATTAGCCCAGGGATCTGGAAACACCATATATTTT. Translating it yields CASSQELAQGSGNTIYF.

V usage is TRBV5-1 and J usage is TRBJ2-7; the D gene is possibly TRBD1 (6 bases). V lost 2 bases and J 2 bases, leaving 14 bases between the germline ends. Looked up from germline, CDR1 is SGHRS and CDR2 is YFSETQ. The CDR3 has 15 residues. CDR3 sequence reads: CASSLQGYPPYEQYF. The CDR3 nucleotides are TGCGCCAGCAGCTTACAGGGTTATCCCCCCTACGAGCAGTACTTC.

The chain carries TRBV28 and TRBJ1-2, with D tentatively TRBD1 (6 bases). Trimming took 7 bases from V and 4 from J, leaving 16 bases between them. The CDR3 has 14 amino acids. Looked up from germline, CDR1 is MDHEN and CDR2 is SYDVKM. In nucleotides, the CDR3 is TGTGCCAGCAAATATGGACAGCGTGTCTATGGCTACACCTTC. It translates to CASKYGQRVYGYTF.

The rearrangement joins TRBV7-6 to TRBJ2-1, with TRBD2 identical over 11 bases. Unmatched junction bases numbered 12, after V lost 4 bases and J lost 7 bases. Germline lookup yields CDR1 SGHVS and CDR2 FNYEAQ. The CDR3 sequence is 17 residues long. In DNA form, the CDR3 reads TGTGCCAGCAGCTCGACTAGCGGGGAACTACAATGGAATGAGCAGTTCTTC. Protein product: CASSSTSGELQWNEQFF.